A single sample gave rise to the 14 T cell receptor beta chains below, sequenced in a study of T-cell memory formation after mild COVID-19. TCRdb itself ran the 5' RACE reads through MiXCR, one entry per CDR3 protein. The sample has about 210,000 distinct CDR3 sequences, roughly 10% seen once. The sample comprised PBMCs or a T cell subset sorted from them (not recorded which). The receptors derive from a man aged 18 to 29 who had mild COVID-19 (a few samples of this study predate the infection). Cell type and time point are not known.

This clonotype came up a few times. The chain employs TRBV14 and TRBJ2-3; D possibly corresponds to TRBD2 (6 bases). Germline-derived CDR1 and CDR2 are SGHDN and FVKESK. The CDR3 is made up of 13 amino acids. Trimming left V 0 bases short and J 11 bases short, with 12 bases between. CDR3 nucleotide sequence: TGTGCCAGCAGCCAAGAACGGACTACAAGGCAGTATTTT. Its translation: CASSQERTTRQYF.

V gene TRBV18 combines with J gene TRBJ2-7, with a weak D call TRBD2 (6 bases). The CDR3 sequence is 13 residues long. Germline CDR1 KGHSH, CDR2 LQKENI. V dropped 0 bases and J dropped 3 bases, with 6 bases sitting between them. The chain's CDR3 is CASSPPSGYEQYF. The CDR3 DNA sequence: TGTGCCAGCTCACCACCTAGCGGCTACGAGCAGTACTTC.

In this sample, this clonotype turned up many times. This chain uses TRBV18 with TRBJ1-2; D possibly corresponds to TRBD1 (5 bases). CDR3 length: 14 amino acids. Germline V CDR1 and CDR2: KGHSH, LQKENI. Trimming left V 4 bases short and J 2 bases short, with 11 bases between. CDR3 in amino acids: CASSLGTVNYGYTF. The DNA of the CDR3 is TGTGCCAGCTCACTTGGGACGGTAAACTATGGCTACACCTTC.

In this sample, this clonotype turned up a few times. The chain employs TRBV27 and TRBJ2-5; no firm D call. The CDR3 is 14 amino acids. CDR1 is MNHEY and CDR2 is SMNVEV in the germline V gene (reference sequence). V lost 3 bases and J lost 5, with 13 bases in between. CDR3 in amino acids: CASSFAAGKETQYF. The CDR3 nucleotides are TGTGCCAGCAGTTTCGCGGCTGGGAAGGAGACCCAGTACTTC.

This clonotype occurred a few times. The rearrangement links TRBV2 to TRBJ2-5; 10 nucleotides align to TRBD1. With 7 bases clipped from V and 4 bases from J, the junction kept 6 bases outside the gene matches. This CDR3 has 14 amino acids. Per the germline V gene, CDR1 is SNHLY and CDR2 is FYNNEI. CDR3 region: CASTFRTGGETQYF. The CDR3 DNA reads TGTGCCAGCACTTTTAGGACAGGGGGAGAGACCCAGTACTTC.

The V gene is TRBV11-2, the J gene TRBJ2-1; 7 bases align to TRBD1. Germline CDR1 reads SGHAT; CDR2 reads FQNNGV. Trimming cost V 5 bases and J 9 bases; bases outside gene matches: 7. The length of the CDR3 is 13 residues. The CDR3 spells CASSETRGSEQFF. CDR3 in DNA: TGTGCCAGCAGCGAAACCAGGGGGTCTGAGCAGTTCTTC.

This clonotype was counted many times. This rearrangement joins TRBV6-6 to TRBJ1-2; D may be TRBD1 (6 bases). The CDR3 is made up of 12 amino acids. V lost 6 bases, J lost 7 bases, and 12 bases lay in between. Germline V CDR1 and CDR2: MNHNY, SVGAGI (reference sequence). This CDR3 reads CASSPYRAGYTF. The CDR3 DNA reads TGTGCCAGCAGCCCCTACAGGGCTGGCTACACCTTC.

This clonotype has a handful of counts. The CDR3 nucleotides are TGTGCCAGCAGCCCGGGGAGGGGCGCGAGCTCCTACAATGAGCAGTTCTTC. Amino acid sequence: CASSPGRGASSYNEQFF. The chain carries TRBV4-2 and TRBJ2-1, with 7 bases matching TRBD2. This CDR3 is built from 17 residues. The V and J ends lost 4 bases and 0 bases, in that order; junction bases with no gene match: 9. Germline V gene data show CDR1 as LGHNA and CDR2 as YNFKEQ.

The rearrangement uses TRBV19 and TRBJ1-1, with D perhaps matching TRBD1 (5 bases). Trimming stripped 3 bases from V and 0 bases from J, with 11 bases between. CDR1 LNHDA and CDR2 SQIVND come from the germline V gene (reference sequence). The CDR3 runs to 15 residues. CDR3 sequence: CASSMGGNLNTEAFF. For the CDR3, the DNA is TGTGCCAGTAGTATGGGGGGGAACTTGAACACTGAAGCTTTCTTT.

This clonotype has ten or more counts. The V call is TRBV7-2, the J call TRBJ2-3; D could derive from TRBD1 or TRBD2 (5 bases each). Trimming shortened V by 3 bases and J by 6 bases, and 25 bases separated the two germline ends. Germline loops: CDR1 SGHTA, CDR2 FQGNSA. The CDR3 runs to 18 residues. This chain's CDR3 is CASSLGVRPPPESDTQYF. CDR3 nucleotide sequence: TGTGCCAGCAGCTTGGGGGTGCGGCCTCCCCCGGAATCCGATACGCAGTATTTT.

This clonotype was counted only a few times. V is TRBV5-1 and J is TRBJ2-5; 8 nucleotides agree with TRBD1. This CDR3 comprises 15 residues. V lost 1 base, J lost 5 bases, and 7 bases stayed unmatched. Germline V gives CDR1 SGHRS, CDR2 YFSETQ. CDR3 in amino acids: CASSLWTGPGETQYF. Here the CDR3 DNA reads TGCGCCAGCAGCTTGTGGACAGGGCCAGGGGAGACCCAGTACTTC.

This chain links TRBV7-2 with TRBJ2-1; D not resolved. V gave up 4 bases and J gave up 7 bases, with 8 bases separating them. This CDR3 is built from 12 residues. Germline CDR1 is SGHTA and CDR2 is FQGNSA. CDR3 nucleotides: TGTGCCAGCAGCTCATTAAGAAATGAGCAGTTCTTC. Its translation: CASSSLRNEQFF.

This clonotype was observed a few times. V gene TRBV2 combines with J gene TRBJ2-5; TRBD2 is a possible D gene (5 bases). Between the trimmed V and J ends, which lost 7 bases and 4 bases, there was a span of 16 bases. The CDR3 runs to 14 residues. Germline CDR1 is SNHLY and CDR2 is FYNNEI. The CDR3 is CASNSRGKGETQYF. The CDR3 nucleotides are TGTGCCAGCAATTCGAGAGGGAAAGGAGAGACCCAGTACTTC.

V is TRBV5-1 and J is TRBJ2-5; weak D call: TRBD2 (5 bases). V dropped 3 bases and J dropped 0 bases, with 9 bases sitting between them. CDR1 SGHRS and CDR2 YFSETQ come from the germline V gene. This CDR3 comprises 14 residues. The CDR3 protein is CASSYTGYQETQYF. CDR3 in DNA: TGCGCCAGCAGCTACACGGGGTACCAAGAGACCCAGTACTTC.